This TCR beta chain was sequenced in a study of CD8 T cells in Susac syndrome. With random hexamers, reverse transcription was performed on roughly 0.45 to 1 ug of RNA. TCRdb called the immunoSEQ multiplex PCR reads again in MiXCR, with one record for every CDR3 protein. Of 110,000 or so distinct CDR3 sequences listed, roughly 97% are singletons. TCR beta from blood CD8+ and CD4+ T cells was sequenced. Negative isolation yielded CD8+ and CD4+ T cells; FACS enriched TEMRA cells. The sequenced sample consisted of CD4+ T cells from PBMCs. The receptor was isolated from a human donor in good health.

The CDR3 bases are TGCGCCAGCAGCCAAGTTCGGGAGGGGGGGCAAGAGACCCAGTACTTC. The encoded protein is CASSQVREGGQETQYF. The rearrangement links TRBV4-1 to TRBJ2-5, with 8 bases that match TRBD2. Losses at the gene ends were 1 base for V and 2 bases for J; bases not matched to a gene: 6. The CDR3 spans 16 residues. CDR1 and CDR2 (germline): MGHRA, YSYEKL.